One TCR beta chain is described in this entry. The sample originates from a study of blood T cell repertoires in COVID-19. The CDR3 covers 12 residues. V lost 2 bases and J 5 bases, leaving 9 bases between the germline ends. CDR1 is GTSNPN, CDR2 SVGIG, per germline (reference sequence). The repertoire was sequenced with immunoSEQ multiplex PCR; TCRdb's copy has only in-frame clones and lacks some. The sample includes tens of thousands of clones, under 95% of them seen just once. Source material: peripheral blood. The V gene is TRBV30, the J gene TRBJ1-2; TRBD1 might be the D (5 bases). This receptor was identified in an older man with active COVID-19. This chain's CDR3 is CAWSYRLYGYTF. CDR3 DNA sequence: TGTGCCTGGAGTTACAGGTTATATGGCTACACCTTC.